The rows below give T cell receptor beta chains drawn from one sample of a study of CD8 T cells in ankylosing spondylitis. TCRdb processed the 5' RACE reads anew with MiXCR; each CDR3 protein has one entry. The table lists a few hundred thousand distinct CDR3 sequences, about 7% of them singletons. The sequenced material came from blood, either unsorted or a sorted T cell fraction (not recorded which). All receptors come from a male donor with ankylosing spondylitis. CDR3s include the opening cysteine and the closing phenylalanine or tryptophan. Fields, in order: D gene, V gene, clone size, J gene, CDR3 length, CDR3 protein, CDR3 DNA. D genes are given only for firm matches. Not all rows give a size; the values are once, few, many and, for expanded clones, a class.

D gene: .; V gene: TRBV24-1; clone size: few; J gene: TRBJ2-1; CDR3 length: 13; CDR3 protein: CATSAPLGNEQFF; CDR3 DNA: TGTGCCACCAGTGCCCCACTAGGAAATGAGCAGTTCTTC
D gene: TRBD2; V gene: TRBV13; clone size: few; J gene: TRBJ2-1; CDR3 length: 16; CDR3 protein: CASGTSGGRSYNEQFF; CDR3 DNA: TGTGCCAGCGGGACTAGCGGGGGTCGGTCCTACAATGAGCAGTTCTTC
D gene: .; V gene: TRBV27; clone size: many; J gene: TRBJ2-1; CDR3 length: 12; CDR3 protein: CASSLSGYEQFF; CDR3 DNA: TGTGCCAGCAGTTTATCAGGGTATGAGCAGTTCTTC
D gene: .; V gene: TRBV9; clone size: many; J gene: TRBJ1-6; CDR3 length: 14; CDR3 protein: CASSVADRNSPLHF; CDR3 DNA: TGTGCCAGCAGCGTAGCAGACAGAAATTCACCCCTCCACTTT
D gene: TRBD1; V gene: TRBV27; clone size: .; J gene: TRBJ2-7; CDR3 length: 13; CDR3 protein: CASSRTGGREQYF; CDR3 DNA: TGTGCCAGCAGTCGAACAGGGGGCAGGGAGCAGTACTTC
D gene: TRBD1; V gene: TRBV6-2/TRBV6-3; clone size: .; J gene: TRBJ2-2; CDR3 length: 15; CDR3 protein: CASSYPTGAPGELFF; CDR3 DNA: TGTGCCAGCAGTTACCCGACAGGGGCCCCCGGGGAGCTGTTTTTT
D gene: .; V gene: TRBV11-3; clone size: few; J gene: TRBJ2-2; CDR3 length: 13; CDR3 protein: CASSPQNTGELFF; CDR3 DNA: TGTGCCAGCAGCCCTCAGAACACCGGGGAGCTGTTTTTT
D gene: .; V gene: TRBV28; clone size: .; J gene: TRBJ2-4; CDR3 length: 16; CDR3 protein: CASTPDRALAKNIQYF; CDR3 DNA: TGTGCCAGCACCCCGGACAGAGCCCTAGCCAAAAACATTCAGTACTTC
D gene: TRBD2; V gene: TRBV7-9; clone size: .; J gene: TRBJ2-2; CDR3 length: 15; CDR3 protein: CASSVSGVNTGELFF; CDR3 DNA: TGTGCCAGCAGCGTTAGCGGGGTGAACACCGGGGAGCTGTTTTTT
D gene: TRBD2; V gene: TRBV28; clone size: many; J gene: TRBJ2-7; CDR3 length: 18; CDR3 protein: CASSLSLGRTSRSYEQYF; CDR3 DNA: TGTGCCAGCAGTTTATCTTTGGGTAGGACTAGCAGATCCTACGAGCAGTACTTC